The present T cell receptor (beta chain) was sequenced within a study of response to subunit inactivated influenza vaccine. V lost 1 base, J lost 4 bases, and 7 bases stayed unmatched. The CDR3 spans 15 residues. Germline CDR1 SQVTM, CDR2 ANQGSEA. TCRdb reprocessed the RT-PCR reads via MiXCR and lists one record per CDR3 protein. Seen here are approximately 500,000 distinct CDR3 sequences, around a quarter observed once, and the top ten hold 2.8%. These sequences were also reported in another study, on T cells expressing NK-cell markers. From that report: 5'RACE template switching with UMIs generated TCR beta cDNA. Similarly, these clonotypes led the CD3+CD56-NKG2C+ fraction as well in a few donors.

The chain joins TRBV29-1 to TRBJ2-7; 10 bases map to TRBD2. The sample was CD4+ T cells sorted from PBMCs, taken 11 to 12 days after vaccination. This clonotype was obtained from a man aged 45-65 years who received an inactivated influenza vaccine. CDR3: CSVEGFSGGRYEQYF. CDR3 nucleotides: TGCAGCGTTGAAGGTTTTAGCGGGGGGCGGTACGAGCAGTACTTC.